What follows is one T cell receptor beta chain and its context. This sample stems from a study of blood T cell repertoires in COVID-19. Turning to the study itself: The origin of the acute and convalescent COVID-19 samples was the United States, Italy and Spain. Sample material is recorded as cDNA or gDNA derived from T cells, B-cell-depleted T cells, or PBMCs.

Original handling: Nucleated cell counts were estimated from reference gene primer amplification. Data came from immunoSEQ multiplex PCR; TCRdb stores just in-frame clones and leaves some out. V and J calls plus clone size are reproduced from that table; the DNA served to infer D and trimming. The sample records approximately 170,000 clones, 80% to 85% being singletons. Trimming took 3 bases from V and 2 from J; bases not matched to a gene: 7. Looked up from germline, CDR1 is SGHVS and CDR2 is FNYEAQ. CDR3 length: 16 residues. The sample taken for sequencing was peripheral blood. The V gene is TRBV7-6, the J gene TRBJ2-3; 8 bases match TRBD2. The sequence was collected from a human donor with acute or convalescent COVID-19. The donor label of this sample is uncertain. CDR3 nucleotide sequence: TGTGCCAGCAGCTTGAGGGCTAGCGGGTTCACAGATACGCAGTATTTT. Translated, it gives CASSLRASGFTDTQYF.